This is a list of T cell receptor beta chains from one sample in a study of T cells in Graves' hyperthyroidism and ophthalmopathy. TCRdb independently ran MiXCR on the multiplex PCR reads; one entry per CDR3 protein. The sample includes 450,000 to 550,000 distinct CDR3 sequences, roughly a quarter of them seen just once. The sequencing sample was made of blood. Receptors originate from a woman aged 25-40 years with Graves' ophthalmopathy. The CDR3 runs from the conserved cysteine through the conserved F or W. The order of the fields is V gene, J gene, D gene, clone size, CDR3 DNA, CDR3 protein. A D gene is named only where the DNA matches it firmly. Some rows have no size entry. The others give once, few or many, or a class for an expanded clone.

>TRBV20-1|TRBJ1-6|-|many
TGCAGTGCCCAGGGGTCCTATAATTCACCCCTCCACTTT
CSAQGSYNSPLHF
>TRBV6-2/TRBV6-3|TRBJ1-2|TRBD1|-
TGTGCCAGCAGGGAGACAGGGGTCAACTATGGCTACACCTTC
CASRETGVNYGYTF
>TRBV28|TRBJ1-5|TRBD1|-
TGTGCTAGCAGTTTACCCCTTGGTCGAGGGGGCCGCAATCAGCCCCAGCGTTTT
CASSLPLGRGGRNQPQRF
>TRBV12-3/TRBV12-4|TRBJ1-1|TRBD1|-
TGTGCCAGCACCCTCGGGACAGGAGGGGCTGAAGCTTTCTTT
CASTLGTGGAEAFF
>TRBV6-2/TRBV6-3|TRBJ1-1|TRBD1|-
TGTGCCAGCAGTTACTCGGGACAGGGCAATTTTTTTACCGAAGCTTTCTTT
CASSYSGQGNFFTEAFF
>TRBV4-1|TRBJ1-5|-|few
TGCGCCAGCAGCCAAGACGCGGATACCGGGAGCAATCAGCCCCGGCATTTT
CASSQDADTGSNQPRHF
>TRBV19|TRBJ2-5|-|many
TGTGCCAGTAGTATCGGACAGTGGCAAGAGACCCAGTACTTC
CASSIGQWQETQYF
>TRBV4-2|TRBJ2-2|-|few
TGTGCCAGCAGCCAAGATCAAAGGGCCGAGACCTTGAACACCGGGGAGCTGTTTTTT
CASSQDQRAETLNTGELFF
>TRBV29-1|TRBJ1-1|-|few
TGCAGCGTTTCAGTTACCGACACTGAAGCTTTCTTT
CSVSVTDTEAFF
>TRBV7-2|TRBJ1-5|-|many
TGTGCCAGCAGCTTACTAGGGGTCAATCAGCCCCAGCATTTT
CASSLLGVNQPQHF
>TRBV7-3|TRBJ1-1|-|many
TGTGCCAGCAGCTTATATCGGGAGCGCACTGAAGCTTTCTTT
CASSLYRERTEAFF
>TRBV4-1|TRBJ1-5|-|many
TGCGCCAGCAGCCAAGGCGGGGCTGGAGGTCAGCCCCAGCATTTT
CASSQGGAGGQPQHF
>TRBV15|TRBJ2-3|-|many
TGTGCCACCAGCAGAGATGGCGGATCAGATACGCAGTATTTT
CATSRDGGSDTQYF
>TRBV7-2|TRBJ2-7|-|-
TGTGCCAGCAGCTTAGTGAGCACCCAAGGGGGCGAGCAGTACTTC
CASSLVSTQGGEQYF
>TRBV28|TRBJ1-5|-|many
TGTGCCAGCAGGACGATGGCAGGGAGAGCAGATCAGCCCCAGCATTTT
CASRTMAGRADQPQHF
>TRBV20-1|TRBJ1-1|-|-
TGCAGTGCACAGAGGGCGGGTTGGTACACTGAAGCTTTCTTT
CSAQRAGWYTEAFF
>TRBV30|TRBJ2-7|-|-
TGTGCCTGGAGTACGGGGGTTGCCTACGAGCAGTACTTC
CAWSTGVAYEQYF
>TRBV29-1|TRBJ2-7|-|many
TGCAGCGCCCAGACAGATTTCTACGAGCAGTACTTC
CSAQTDFYEQYF
>TRBV28|TRBJ1-2|-|many
TGTGCCAGCAGTCCCTCAGCTAACTATGGCTACACCTTC
CASSPSANYGYTF
>TRBV9|TRBJ1-1|-|-
TGTGCCAGCAGCGTAGAAATTTCGAACACTGAAGCTTTCTTT
CASSVEISNTEAFF
>TRBV30|TRBJ2-7|-|many
TGTGCCTGGAGATCGCCGACGAGGGGCTCCTACGAGCAGTACTTC
CAWRSPTRGSYEQYF
>TRBV11-3|TRBJ2-5|TRBD1|-
TGTGCCAGCAGCTCAGCGTGGGACAGGGGACAAGAGACCCAGTACTTC
CASSSAWDRGQETQYF
>TRBV4-2|TRBJ1-2|TRBD1|-
TGTGCCAGCAGCCCCCGCGACAGGGAATTTTCGGGCTACACCTTC
CASSPRDREFSGYTF
>TRBV4-3|TRBJ1-5|-|many
TGCGCCAGCAGCCAAGATGGGGATCAGCCCCAGCATTTT
CASSQDGDQPQHF